The 17 T cell receptor beta chains below all came from one sample that was sequenced in a study of OX40 agonist ivuxolimab in advanced cancers. Measured with immunoSEQ multiplex PCR; TCRdb has only the in-frame clones, and not every one. The table shows approximately 90,000 clones, with about 91% occurring only once. The material sequenced was CD4+ or CD8+ T cells sorted from blood, taken in a trial of the OX40 agonist ivuxolimab. The receptors here all came from an adult with an advanced solid tumor such as melanoma, head and neck, liver or kidney cancer.

J is TRBJ2-2 and V is TRBV2; D gene unclear. Germline loops: CDR1 SNHLY, CDR2 FYNNEI. CDR3 length equals 11 residues. V was cut by 6 bases and J by 5 bases, with 4 bases left in between. In DNA form, the CDR3 reads TGTGCCAGCAGGGGGACCGGGGAGCTGTTTTTT. Its translation: CASRGTGELFF.

This clone has just a few counts. The V gene is TRBV7-6, the J gene TRBJ2-7; D is perhaps TRBD1 or TRBD2 (5 bases each). Trimming stripped 5 bases from V and 3 bases from J, with 26 bases between. This CDR3 is 18 amino acids long. CDR1 and CDR2 from the germline V gene are SGHVS and FNYEAQ. CDR3 in amino acids: CASSPHWGWGSEDYEQYF. CDR3 sequence (DNA): TGTGCCAGCAGCCCGCACTGGGGATGGGGGTCCGAGGACTACGAGCAGTACTTC. Using reference TRBV7-6 and TRBJ2-7 for the parts outside the CDR3, the full variable domain is GAGVSQSPRYKVTKRGQDVALRCDPISGHVSLYWYRQALGQGPEFLTYFNYEAQQDKSGLPNDRFSAERPEGSISTLTIQRTEQRDSAMYRCASSPHWGWGSEDYEQYFGPGTRLTVT.

The chain uses TRBV11-2 and TRBJ2-1; D perhaps matches TRBD1 (6 bases). The V end lost 1 base, the J end lost 3 bases, and 13 bases lay between the germline ends. The germline V gene encodes CDR1 SGHAT and CDR2 FQNNGV. CDR3 size: 16 residues. The CDR3 coding sequence is TGTGCCAGCAGCTTAGCAGGGGCAGGGGTCTACAATGAGCAGTTCTTC. Its translation: CASSLAGAGVYNEQFF.

This clone was observed a few times. Other DNA sequences in the sample encode the same CDR3. This sequence joins TRBV19 and TRBJ2-7; TRBD2 agrees at 12 bases. The CDR3 sequence is 14 residues long. V trimming: 5 bases; J trimming: 3 bases; junction bases outside the gene matches: 2. Germline loops: CDR1 LNHDA, CDR2 SQIVND (reference sequence). The CDR3, as DNA: TGTGCCAGTAGTCGGACTAGCGGGAACTACGAGCAGTACTTC. Its translation is CASSRTSGNYEQYF.

This clone was counted a single time. The chain joins TRBV5-1 to TRBJ1-2; possible D gene TRBD1, 6 bases. The length of the CDR3 is 14 residues. Germline-derived CDR1 and CDR2 are SGHRS and YFSETQ. The V gene lost 0 bases and the J gene lost 4 bases, with 10 bases spanning the gap. The CDR3 nucleotides are TGCGCCAGCAGCTTGGGACAGGATGGCTATGGCTACACCTTC. Translated: CASSLGQDGYGYTF.

In this sample, this clone turned up once. The chain uses TRBV12-1 and TRBJ2-7; the D call TRBD2 from the table was never checked on the DNA. TRBV12-1 is a pseudogene. The CDR3 runs 16 residues. The CDR3 nucleotides are TGTGCCAGCACCCCTTCAGCGGCCCCATACTCCTACGAGCAGTACTTC. Translated, it gives CASTPSAAPYSYEQYF.

The chain couples TRBV11-1 to TRBJ2-1; D is perhaps TRBD2 (6 bases). Germline values: CDR1 SGHAT, CDR2 FQDESV (reference sequence). With 1 base removed from V and 4 bases from J, the gap between germline ends came to 11 bases. CDR3 size: 15 residues. The CDR3 DNA is TGTGCCAGCAGCTTAGAAACTAGCCGGTACAATGAGCAGTTCTTC. Protein product: CASSLETSRYNEQFF.

This clone was picked up one time. V and J are TRBV15 and TRBJ2-7, with D possibly being TRBD1 or TRBD2 (6 bases each). The germline V gene has CDR1 LNHNV and CDR2 YYDKDF (reference sequence). This CDR3 spans 15 amino acids. V was shortened by 5 bases and J by 0 bases, with 14 bases between the two germline ends. The CDR3 nucleotides read TGTGCCACCAGCGGACAGCTAGCGACCTCCTACGAGCAGTACTTC. This translates into CATSGQLATSYEQYF.

J is TRBJ1-5 and V is TRBV19, with 8 bases lining up with TRBD1. The CDR3 sequence is 19 residues long. Germline V lookup: CDR1 LNHDA, CDR2 SQIVND (reference sequence). The trim removed 7 bases at V and 1 base at J, leaving 18 bases unmatched. The CDR3, as DNA: TGTGCCAGTAAAACACGGGGGACAGGCTCCGGACGGAGCAATCAGCCCCAGCATTTT. This encodes CASKTRGTGSGRSNQPQHF.

The rearrangement uses TRBV30 and TRBJ2-5, with 7 bases that match TRBD1. Trimming at V came to 4 bases and at J to 1 base, leaving 6 bases not matched to a gene. The CDR3 runs 14 residues. Germline lookup yields CDR1 GTSNPN and CDR2 SVGIG (reference sequence). The CDR3 region has the DNA TGTGCCTGGAACCACAGGGGCTTCCAAGAGACCCAGTACTTC. Translation: CAWNHRGFQETQYF.

The chain uses TRBV6-5 and TRBJ2-5; D possibly corresponds to TRBD2 (6 bases). V lost 2 bases and J lost 4, with 14 bases in between. The germline CDR1 and CDR2 sequences are MNHEY and SVGAGI. The CDR3 covers 15 residues. CDR3 in amino acids: CASSYKPGGGETQYF. The CDR3 DNA sequence: TGTGCCAGCAGTTACAAGCCCGGGGGAGGAGAGACCCAGTACTTC.

The chain links TRBV2 to TRBJ2-3; TRBD1 aligns across 8 bases. Germline V gene sequence: CDR1 SNHLY, CDR2 FYNNEI. V dropped 9 bases and J dropped 2; count of bases not matched to a gene: 7. This CDR3 region has 14 residues. For the CDR3, the DNA is TGTGCCAGTTTAAACAGGGGGTTCACAGATACGCAGTATTTT. Translated, it gives CASLNRGFTDTQYF.

Comments on this clone: The same CDR3 arises from other DNA sequences in this sample as well. V is TRBV5-1 and J is TRBJ2-1, with 7 nucleotides matching TRBD1. V shed 0 bases and J 3 bases; nucleotides not matched to a gene: 3. Germline CDR1 SGHRS, CDR2 YFSETQ. The CDR3 contains 15 residues. For the CDR3, the DNA is TGCGCCAGCAGCTTGGGGGCAGGGGGCTACAATGAGCAGTTCTTC. It encodes CASSLGAGGYNEQFF.

The rearrangement uses TRBV19 and TRBJ2-1, with 9 bases identical to TRBD2. The germline V gene has CDR1 LNHDA and CDR2 SQIVND (reference sequence). The CDR3 contains 14 residues. Trimming at V came to 7 bases and at J to 8 bases, leaving 9 bases not matched to a gene. This CDR3 reads CASTRQIAGDEQFF. The CDR3 DNA reads TGTGCCAGTACACGACAAATAGCGGGAGATGAGCAGTTCTTC.

This clone has only one observation. V gene TRBV28 combines with J gene TRBJ2-4; no clear D. Trimming left V 5 bases short and J 0 bases short, with 11 bases between. Germline-derived CDR1 and CDR2 are MDHEN and SYDVKM. The CDR3 runs 15 residues. In DNA, the CDR3 is TGTGCCAGCAGTACGTACGAACTAGCCAAAAACATTCAGTACTTC. This gives the protein CASSTYELAKNIQYF.

The chain combines TRBV2 with TRBJ1-2; a weak D match, TRBD1 (5 bases). The CDR3 is 13 residues long. V lost 3 bases, J lost 4 bases, and 9 bases lay in between. CDR1 is SNHLY and CDR2 is FYNNEI in the germline V gene. The CDR3 DNA reads as TGTGCCAGCAGTGACGGGGCGCTCTATGGCTACACCTTC. This codes for CASSDGALYGYTF. The complete variable domain, with remaining parts taken from reference TRBV2 and TRBJ1-2, reads EPEVTQTPSHQVTQMGQEVILRCVPISNHLYFYWYRQILGQKVEFLVSFYNNEISEKSEIFDDQFSVERPDGSNFTLKIRSTKLEDSAMYFCASSDGALYGYTFGSGTRLTVV.

V and J are TRBV5-1 and TRBJ2-7; D is possibly TRBD1 (5 bases). CDR1 is SGHRS, CDR2 YFSETQ, per germline. This CDR3 comprises 15 residues. Trimming pared 0 bases from V and 6 bases from J, leaving 16 bases between. Here the CDR3 reads CASSLAPGQGTEQYF. As DNA, the CDR3 is TGCGCCAGCAGCTTGGCCCCCGGGCAGGGTACCGAGCAGTACTTC.